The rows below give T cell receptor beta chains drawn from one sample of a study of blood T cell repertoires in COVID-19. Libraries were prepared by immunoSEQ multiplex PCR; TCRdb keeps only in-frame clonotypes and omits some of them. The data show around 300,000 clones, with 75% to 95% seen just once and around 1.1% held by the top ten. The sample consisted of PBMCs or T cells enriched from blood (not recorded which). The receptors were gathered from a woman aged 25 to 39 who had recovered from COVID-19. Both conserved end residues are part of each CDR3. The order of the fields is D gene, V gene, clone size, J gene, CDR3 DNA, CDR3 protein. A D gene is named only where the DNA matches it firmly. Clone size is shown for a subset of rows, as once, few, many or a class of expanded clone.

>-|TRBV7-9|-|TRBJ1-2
TGTGCCAGCAGCTTAGGGGCAGGGGATGGCTACACCTTC
CASSLGAGDGYTF
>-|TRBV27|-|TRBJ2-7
TGTGCCAGCAGTCGGGGAAACTCCTACGAGCAGTACTTC
CASSRGNSYEQYF
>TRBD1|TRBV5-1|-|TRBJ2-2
TGCGCCAGCAGACCGGCAGGGGGAACCGGGGAGCTGTTTTTT
CASRPAGGTGELFF
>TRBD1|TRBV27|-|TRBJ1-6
TGTGCCAGCAGTTTAAGGTACAGGGGCACGAATTCACCCCTCCACTTT
CASSLRYRGTNSPLHF
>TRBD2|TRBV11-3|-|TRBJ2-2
TGTGCCAGCAGCTCCCCTGAACTAGCGGGAGGGATCACCGGGGAGCTGTTTTTT
CASSSPELAGGITGELFF
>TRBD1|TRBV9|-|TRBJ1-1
TGTGCCAGCAGCGTCGACAGGGTGAACACTGAAGCTTTCTTT
CASSVDRVNTEAFF
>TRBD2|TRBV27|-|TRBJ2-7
TGTGCCAGCAGTTCGATGGTTCGGCGGGGGAAGGCCGAGCAGTACTTC
CASSSMVRRGKAEQYF
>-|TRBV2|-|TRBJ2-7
TGTGCCAGCAGTGATCCCGGGGAGAGCTCCTACGAGCAGTACTTC
CASSDPGESSYEQYF
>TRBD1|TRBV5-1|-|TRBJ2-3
TGCGCCAGCAGCTTCGGGACAGACAGCACAGATACGCAGTATTTT
CASSFGTDSTDTQYF
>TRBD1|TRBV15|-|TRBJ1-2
TGTGCCACCAGCAGAGATCGTATAGGGACAGGGGGCAGTGGCTACACCTTC
CATSRDRIGTGGSGYTF
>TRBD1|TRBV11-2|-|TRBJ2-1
TGTGCCAGCAGCTTTGGCTCAGGGGGCGAGCAGTTCTTC
CASSFGSGGEQFF
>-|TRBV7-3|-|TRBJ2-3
TGTGCCAGCAGCTTAAGTACGGGGTCGACAGATACGCAGTATTTT
CASSLSTGSTDTQYF
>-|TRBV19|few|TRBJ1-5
TGTGCCAGTAGCGCACAGCTGCAGGGCAATCAGCCCCAGCATTTT
CASSAQLQGNQPQHF
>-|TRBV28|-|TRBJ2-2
TGTGCCAGCAGTTTGTATGCGGGACGAGGGAGGTCCGGGGAGCTGTTTTTT
CASSLYAGRGRSGELFF
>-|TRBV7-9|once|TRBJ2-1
TGTGCCAGCAGCTTAATCAGGGTCGCAACTTTTTCCTACAATGAGCAGTTCTTC
CASSLIRVATFSYNEQFF
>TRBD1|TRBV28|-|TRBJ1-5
TGTGCCAGCAGTTTTTTCGGGACAGTGGGCAATCAGCCCCAGCATTTT
CASSFFGTVGNQPQHF
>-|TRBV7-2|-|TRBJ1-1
TGTGCCAGCAGCTTACCGGACAGTAACACTGAAGCTTTCTTT
CASSLPDSNTEAFF
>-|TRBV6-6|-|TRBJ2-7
TGTGCCAGCAGTTCCCGTTTAAGCAACGACTACGAGCAGTACTTC
CASSSRLSNDYEQYF
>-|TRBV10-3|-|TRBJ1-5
TGTGCCATCAGTGTACAGGCTAATCAGCCCCAGCATTTT
CAISVQANQPQHF
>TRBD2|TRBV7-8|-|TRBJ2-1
TGTGCCAGCAGCTTGCCCACCGGGGGGTATCACAATGAACAGTTCTTC
CASSLPTGGYHNEQFF
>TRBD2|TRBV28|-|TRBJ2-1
TGTGCCAGCAGTTCTAGCGGGAGGGCGTACAATGAGCAGTTCTTC
CASSSSGRAYNEQFF
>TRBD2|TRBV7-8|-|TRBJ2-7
TGTGCCAGCAGCTTAGTAGCGGGAGTGGTCTACGAGCAGTACTTC
CASSLVAGVVYEQYF
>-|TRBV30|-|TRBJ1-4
TGTGCCTGGAGAGGGACATTCTCAACTAATGAAAAACTGTTTTTT
CAWRGTFSTNEKLFF
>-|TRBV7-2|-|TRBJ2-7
TGTGCCAGCAGCCAAGCGGGGACAACCTACGAGCAGTACTTC
CASSQAGTTYEQYF
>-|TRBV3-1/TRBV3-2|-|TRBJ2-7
TGTGCCAGCAGCCAACAAACAGGGATTTACGAGCAGTACTTC
CASSQQTGIYEQYF
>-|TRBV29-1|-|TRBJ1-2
TGCAGCGTTGGAGGCAGGGAGGACTATGGCTACACCTTC
CSVGGREDYGYTF
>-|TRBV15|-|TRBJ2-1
TGTGCCACCAGCAGAGATTATTTTTTGAGCAATGAGCAGTTCTTC
CATSRDYFLSNEQFF
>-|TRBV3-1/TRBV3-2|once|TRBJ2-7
TGTGCCAGCAGGCGGAAGGGCAGGGGAGACGAGCAGTACTTC
CASRRKGRGDEQYF
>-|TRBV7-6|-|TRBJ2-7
TGTGCCAGCAGCTCCCCCCAGGGGCCCCACTCCTACGAGCAGTACTTC
CASSSPQGPHSYEQYF
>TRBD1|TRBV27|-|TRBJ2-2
TGTGCCAGCAGTTCGGGGACAGGGTTGGACACCGGGGAGCTGTTTTTT
CASSSGTGLDTGELFF
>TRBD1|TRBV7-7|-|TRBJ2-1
TGTGCTAGCAGTACCGGGACAGGGGGCTTCAATGAGCAGTTCTTC
CASSTGTGGFNEQFF
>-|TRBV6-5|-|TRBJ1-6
TGTGCCAGCAGTTCGACAGCGAAACGGGATTCACCCCTCCACTTT
CASSSTAKRDSPLHF
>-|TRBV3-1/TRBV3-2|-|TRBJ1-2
TGTGCCAGCAGCCGGCAAAGACAGAACTATGGCTACACCTTC
CASSRQRQNYGYTF
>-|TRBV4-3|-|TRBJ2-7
TGCGCCAGCAGCCGGGACATTACCTACGAGCAGTACTTC
CASSRDITYEQYF
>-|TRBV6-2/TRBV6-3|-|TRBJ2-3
TGTGCCAGCAGTTACTCCACTTCCGTACCCCGTGCAGATACGCAGTATTTT
CASSYSTSVPRADTQYF
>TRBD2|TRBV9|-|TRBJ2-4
TGTGCCAGCAGCGTAGGACTAGCGGGAGCGTGGGACATTCAGTACTTC
CASSVGLAGAWDIQYF
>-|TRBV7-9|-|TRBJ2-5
TGTGCCAGCAGCTCCACTACAGAGACCCAGTACTTC
CASSSTTETQYF
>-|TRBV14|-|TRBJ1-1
TGTGCCAGCAGCCACAGTTGGGCTGGCACTGAAGCTTTCTTT
CASSHSWAGTEAFF
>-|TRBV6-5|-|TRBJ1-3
TGTGCCAGCAGGATCGACAGCTCTGGAAACACCATATATTTT
CASRIDSSGNTIYF
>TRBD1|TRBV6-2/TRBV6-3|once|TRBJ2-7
TGTGCCAGCAGTAGACGGACAGGGTACACTCTCGAGCAGTACTTC
CASSRRTGYTLEQYF
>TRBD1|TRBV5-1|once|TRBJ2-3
TGCGCCAGCAGCGCCGACAGGGGCACAGATACGCAGTATTTT
CASSADRGTDTQYF
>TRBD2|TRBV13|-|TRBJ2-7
TGTGCCAGCAGCTTAAGGCTAGCGGGCCCGTGGGAGCAGTACTTC
CASSLRLAGPWEQYF
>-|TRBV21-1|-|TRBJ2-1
TGTGCCAGCAGCGTTAAAGAAAACCTTTGCGACTACAATGAGCAGTTCTTC
CASSVKENLCDYNEQFF